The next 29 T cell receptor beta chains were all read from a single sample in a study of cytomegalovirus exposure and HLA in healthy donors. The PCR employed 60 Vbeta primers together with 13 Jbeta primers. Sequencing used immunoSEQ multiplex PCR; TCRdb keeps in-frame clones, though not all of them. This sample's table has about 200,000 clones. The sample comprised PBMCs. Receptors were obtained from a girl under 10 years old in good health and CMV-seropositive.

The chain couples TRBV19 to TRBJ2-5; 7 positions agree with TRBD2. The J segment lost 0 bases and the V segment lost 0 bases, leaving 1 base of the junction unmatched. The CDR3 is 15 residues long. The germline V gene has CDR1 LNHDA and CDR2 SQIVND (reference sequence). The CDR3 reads CASSIELANQETQYF. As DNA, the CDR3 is TGTGCCAGTAGTATAGAACTAGCGAACCAAGAGACCCAGTACTTC.

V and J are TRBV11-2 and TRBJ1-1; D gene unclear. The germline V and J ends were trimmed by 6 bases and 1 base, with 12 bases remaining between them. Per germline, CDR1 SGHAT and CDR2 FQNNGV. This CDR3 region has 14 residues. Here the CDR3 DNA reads TGTGCCAGCAGTTATAAGCTCTCGAACACTGAAGCTTTCTTT. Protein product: CASSYKLSNTEAFF.

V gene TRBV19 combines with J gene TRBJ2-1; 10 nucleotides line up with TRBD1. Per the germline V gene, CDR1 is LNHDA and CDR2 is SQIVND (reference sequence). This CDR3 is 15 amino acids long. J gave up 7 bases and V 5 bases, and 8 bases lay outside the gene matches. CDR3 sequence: CASSPDRGLSNEQFF. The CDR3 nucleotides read TGTGCCAGTAGTCCCGACAGGGGGCTATCTAATGAGCAGTTCTTC.

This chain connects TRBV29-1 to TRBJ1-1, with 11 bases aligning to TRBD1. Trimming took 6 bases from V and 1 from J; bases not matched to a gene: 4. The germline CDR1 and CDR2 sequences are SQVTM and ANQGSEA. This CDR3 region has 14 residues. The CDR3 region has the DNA TGCAGCGTAGGACAGGGGGCCGGGAACACTGAAGCTTTCTTT. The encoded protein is CSVGQGAGNTEAFF.

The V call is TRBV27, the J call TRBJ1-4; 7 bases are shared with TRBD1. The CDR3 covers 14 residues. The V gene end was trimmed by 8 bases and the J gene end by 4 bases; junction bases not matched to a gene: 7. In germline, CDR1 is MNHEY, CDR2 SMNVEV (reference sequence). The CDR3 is CASGGQVDNEKLFF. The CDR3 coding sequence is TGTGCCAGCGGTGGACAGGTTGATAATGAAAAACTGTTTTTT.

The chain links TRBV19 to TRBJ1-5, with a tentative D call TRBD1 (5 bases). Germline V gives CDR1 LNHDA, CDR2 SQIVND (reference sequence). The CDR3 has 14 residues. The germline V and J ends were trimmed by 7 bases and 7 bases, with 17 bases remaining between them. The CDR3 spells CASTPGGVRQPQHF. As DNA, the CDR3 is TGTGCCAGTACCCCCGGGGGAGTCCGGCAGCCCCAGCATTTT.

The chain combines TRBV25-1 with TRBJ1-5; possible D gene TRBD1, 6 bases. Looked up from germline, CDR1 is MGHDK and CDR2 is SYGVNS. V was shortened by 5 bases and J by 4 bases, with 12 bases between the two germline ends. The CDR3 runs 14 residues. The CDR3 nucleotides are TGTGCCAGCAGTAAGGGGCAGGGGAATCAGCCCCAGCATTTT. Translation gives CASSKGQGNQPQHF.

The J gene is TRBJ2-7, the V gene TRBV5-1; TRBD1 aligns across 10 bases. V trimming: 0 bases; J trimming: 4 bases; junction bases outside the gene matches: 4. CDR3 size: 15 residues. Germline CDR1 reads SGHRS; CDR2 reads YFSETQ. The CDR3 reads CASSLDGTGVYEQYF. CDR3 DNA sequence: TGCGCCAGCAGCTTGGATGGGACAGGGGTGTACGAGCAGTACTTC.

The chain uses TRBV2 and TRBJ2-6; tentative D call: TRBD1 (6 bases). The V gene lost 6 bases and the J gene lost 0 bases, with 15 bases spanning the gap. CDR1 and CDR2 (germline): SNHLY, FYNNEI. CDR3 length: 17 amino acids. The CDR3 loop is CASRDSPLTSGANVLTF. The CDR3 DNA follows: TGTGCCAGCAGGGACAGCCCTCTCACCTCTGGGGCCAACGTCCTGACTTTC.

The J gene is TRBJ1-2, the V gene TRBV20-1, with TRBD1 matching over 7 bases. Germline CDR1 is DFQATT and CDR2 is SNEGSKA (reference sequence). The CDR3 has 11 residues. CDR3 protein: CRLDRVEGYTF. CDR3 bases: TGCAGATTAGACAGGGTGGAAGGCTACACCTTC.

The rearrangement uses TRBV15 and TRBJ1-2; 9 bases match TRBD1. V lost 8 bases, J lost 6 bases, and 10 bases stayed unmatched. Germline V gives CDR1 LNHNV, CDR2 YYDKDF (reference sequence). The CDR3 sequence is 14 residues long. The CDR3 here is CATRRDREVNGYTF. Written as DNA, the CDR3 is TGTGCCACCCGGCGGGACAGGGAAGTCAATGGCTACACCTTC.

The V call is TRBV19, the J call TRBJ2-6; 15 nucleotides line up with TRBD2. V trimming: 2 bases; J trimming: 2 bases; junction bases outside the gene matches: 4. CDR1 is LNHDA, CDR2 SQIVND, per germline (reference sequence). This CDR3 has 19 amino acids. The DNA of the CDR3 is TGTGCCAGTAGTATAAGGGGACTAGCGGGAGGTCCTGGGGCCAACGTCCTGACTTTC. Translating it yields CASSIRGLAGGPGANVLTF.

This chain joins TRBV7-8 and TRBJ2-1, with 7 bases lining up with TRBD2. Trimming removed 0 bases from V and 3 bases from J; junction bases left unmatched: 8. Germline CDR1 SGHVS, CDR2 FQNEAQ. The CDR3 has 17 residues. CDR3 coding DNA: TGTGCCAGCAGCTTAGCGGGGCGGGAGTATCTCTACAATGAGCAGTTCTTC. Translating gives CASSLAGREYLYNEQFF.

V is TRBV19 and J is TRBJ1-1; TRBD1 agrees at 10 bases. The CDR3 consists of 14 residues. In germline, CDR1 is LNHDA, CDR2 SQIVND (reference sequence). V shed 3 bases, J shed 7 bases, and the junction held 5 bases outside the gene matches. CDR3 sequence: CASSIDRGLSEAFF. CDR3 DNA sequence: TGTGCCAGTAGTATTGACAGGGGGCTAAGTGAAGCTTTCTTT.

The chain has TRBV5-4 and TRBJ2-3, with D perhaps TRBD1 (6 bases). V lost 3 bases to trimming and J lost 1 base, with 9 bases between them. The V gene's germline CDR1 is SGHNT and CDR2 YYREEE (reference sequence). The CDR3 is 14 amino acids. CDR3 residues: CASSSQGGTDTQYF. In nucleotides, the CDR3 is TGTGCCAGCAGCTCACAGGGTGGCACAGATACGCAGTATTTT.

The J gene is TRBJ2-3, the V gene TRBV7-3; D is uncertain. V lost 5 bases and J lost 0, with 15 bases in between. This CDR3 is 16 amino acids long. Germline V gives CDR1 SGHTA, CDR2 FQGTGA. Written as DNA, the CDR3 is TGTGCCAGCAGCCTAAATCCAGCGCATAGCACAGATACGCAGTATTTT. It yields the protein CASSLNPAHSTDTQYF.

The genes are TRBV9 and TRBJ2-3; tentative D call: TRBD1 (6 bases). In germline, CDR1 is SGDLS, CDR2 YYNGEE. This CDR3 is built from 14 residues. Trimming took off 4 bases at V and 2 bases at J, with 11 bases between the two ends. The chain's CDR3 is CASSQTGNTDTQYF. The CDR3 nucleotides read TGTGCCAGCAGCCAAACAGGGAACACAGATACGCAGTATTTT.

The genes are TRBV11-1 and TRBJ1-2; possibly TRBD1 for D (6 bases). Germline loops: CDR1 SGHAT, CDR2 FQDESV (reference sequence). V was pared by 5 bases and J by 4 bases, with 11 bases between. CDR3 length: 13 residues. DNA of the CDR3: TGTGCCAGCAGCCCAGGGGATGGCTATGGCTACACCTTC. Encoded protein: CASSPGDGYGYTF.

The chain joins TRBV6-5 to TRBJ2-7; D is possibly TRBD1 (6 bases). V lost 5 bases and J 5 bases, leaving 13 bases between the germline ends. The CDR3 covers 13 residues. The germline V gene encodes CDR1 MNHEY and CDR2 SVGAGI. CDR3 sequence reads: CASSPNRAHEQYF. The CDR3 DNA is TGTGCCAGCAGTCCAAACAGGGCCCACGAGCAGTACTTC.

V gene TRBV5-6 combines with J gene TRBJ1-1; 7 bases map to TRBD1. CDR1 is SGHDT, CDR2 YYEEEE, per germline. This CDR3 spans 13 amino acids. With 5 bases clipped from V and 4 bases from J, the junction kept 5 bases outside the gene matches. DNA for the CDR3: TGTGCCAGCAGGCGTTCAGGGGGCACTGAAGCTTTCTTT. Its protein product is CASRRSGGTEAFF.

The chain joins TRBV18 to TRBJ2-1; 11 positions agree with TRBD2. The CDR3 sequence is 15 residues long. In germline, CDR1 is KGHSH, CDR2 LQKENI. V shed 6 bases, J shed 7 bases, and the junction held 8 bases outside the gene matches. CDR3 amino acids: CASSQALAGVNEQFF. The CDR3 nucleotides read TGTGCCAGCTCGCAGGCACTAGCGGGGGTAAATGAGCAGTTCTTC.

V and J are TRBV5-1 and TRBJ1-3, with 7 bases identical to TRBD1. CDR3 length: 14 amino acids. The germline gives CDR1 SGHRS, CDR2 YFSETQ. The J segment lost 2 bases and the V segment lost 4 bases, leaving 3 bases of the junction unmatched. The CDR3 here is CASSPTGTGNTIYF. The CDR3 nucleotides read TGCGCCAGCAGCCCGACAGGGACTGGAAACACCATATATTTT.

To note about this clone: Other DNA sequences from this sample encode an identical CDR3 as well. In DNA form, the CDR3 reads TGTGCCAGCAGTTACTCGACCGGGGAGTACTACGAGCAGTACTTC. Translated: CASSYSTGEYYEQYF. V gene TRBV6-5 combines with J gene TRBJ2-7; TRBD2 is a possible D gene (5 bases). CDR3 size: 15 residues. Germline V lookup: CDR1 MNHEY, CDR2 SVGAGI. The ends were cut back, 0 bases at V and 3 bases at J, with 12 bases in the middle.

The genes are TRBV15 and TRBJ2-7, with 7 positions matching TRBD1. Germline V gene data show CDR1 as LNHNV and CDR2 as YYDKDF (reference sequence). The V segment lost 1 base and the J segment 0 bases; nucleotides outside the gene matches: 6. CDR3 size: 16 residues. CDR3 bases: TGTGCCACCAGCAGAGGCCGGGACAGCCCCTCCTACGAGCAGTACTTC. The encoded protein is CATSRGRDSPSYEQYF.

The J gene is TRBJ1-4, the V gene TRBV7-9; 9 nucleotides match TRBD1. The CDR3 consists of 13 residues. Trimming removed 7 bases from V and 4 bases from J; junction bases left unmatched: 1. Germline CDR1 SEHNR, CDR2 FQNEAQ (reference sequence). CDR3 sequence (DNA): TGTGCCAGCACGGGACAGGGTAATGAAAAACTGTTTTTT. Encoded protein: CASTGQGNEKLFF. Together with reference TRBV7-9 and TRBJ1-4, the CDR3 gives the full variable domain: DTGVSQNPRHKITKRGQNVTFRCDPISEHNRLYWYRQTLGQGPEFLTYFQNEAQLEKSRLLSDRFSAERPKGSFSTLEIQRTEQGDSAMYLCASTGQGNEKLFFGSGTQLSVL.

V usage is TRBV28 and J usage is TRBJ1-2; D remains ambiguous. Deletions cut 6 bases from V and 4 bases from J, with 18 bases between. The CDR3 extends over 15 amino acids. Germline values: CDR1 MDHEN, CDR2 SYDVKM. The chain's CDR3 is CASSPGPIESYGYTF. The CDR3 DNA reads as TGTGCCAGCAGCCCTGGGCCCATCGAATCCTATGGCTACACCTTC.

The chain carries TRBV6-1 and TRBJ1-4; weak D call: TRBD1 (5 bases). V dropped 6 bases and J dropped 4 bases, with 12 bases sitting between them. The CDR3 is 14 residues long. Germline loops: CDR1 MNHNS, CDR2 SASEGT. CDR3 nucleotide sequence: TGTGCCAGCAGAAAGGGGCAGGGTAATGAAAAACTGTTTTTT. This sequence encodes CASRKGQGNEKLFF.

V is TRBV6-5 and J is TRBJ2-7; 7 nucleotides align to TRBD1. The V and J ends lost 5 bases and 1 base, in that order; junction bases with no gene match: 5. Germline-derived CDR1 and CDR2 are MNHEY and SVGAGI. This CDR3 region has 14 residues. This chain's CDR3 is CASSATGSSYEQYF. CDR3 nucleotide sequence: TGTGCCAGCAGTGCGACAGGGTCGTCCTACGAGCAGTACTTC.

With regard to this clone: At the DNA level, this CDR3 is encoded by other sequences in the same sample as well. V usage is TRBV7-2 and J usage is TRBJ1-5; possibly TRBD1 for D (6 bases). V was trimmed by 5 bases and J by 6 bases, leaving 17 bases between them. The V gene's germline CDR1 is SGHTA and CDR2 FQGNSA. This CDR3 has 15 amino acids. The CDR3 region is CASSLQGPVGQPQHF. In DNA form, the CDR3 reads TGTGCCAGCAGCCTGCAGGGGCCGGTGGGTCAGCCCCAGCATTTT.